These 4 T cell receptor beta chains were all obtained from the same sample, sequenced in a study of blood T cell repertoires in COVID-19. The protocol was immunoSEQ multiplex PCR, while the TCRdb copy is restricted to in-frame clones and leaves out a portion. The table records about 200,000 clones, 70% to 90% of them present only once. Sequences were obtained from PBMCs or T cells enriched from blood (not recorded which). Receptor source: a woman aged 18-35 years who had recovered from COVID-19.

This clone was seen only once. The same CDR3 is also encoded by other DNA sequences in this sample. This chain joins TRBV18 and TRBJ1-1; D is ambiguous. This CDR3 has 13 residues. Germline V gene lookup returns CDR1 KGHSH and CDR2 LQKENI. Trimming shortened V by 4 bases and J by 1 base, and 7 bases separated the two germline ends. CDR3 residues: CASSRGENTEAFF. In DNA, the CDR3 is TGTGCCAGCTCACGTGGAGAGAACACTGAAGCTTTCTTT.

The rearrangement joins TRBV4-2 to TRBJ2-7, with 8 bases matching TRBD2. This CDR3 has 16 amino acids. Unmatched junction bases numbered 9, after V lost 0 bases and J lost 5 bases. From germline, CDR1 is LGHNA and CDR2 YNFKEQ. CDR3 amino acids: CASSQDRTSRPNEQYF. For the CDR3, the DNA is TGTGCCAGCAGCCAAGATCGGACTAGCAGACCCAACGAGCAGTACTTC.

The V and J genes are TRBV6-5 and TRBJ1-2; a weak D match, TRBD1 (5 bases). The V and J ends lost 5 bases and 3 bases respectively, with 10 bases between them. The CDR3 totals 13 residues. CDR1 is MNHEY, CDR2 SVGAGI, per germline. CDR3 coding DNA: TGTGCCAGCAGTCCCCCAGGGCACTATGGCTACACCTTC. Protein: CASSPPGHYGYTF.

V and J are TRBV5-5 and TRBJ1-6, with TRBD1 as a possible D gene (6 bases). V gave up 6 bases and J gave up 9 bases, with 22 bases separating them. Germline V gives CDR1 SGHKS, CDR2 YYEKEE (reference sequence). The length of the CDR3 is 16 residues. CDR3 DNA: TGTGCCAGCACTCGGGGAGGGGGTGGCTCAGGTTCACCCCTCCACTTT. Residues: CASTRGGGGSGSPLHF.